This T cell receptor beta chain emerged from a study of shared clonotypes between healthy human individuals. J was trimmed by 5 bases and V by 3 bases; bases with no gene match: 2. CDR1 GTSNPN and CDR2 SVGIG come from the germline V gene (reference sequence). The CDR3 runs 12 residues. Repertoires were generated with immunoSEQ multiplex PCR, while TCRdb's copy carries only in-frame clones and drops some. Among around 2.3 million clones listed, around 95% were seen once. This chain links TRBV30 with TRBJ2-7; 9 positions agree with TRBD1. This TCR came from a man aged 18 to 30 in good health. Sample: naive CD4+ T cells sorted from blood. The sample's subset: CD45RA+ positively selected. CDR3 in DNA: TGTGCCTGGAGGGACAGGGGCCACGAGCAGTACTTC. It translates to CAWRDRGHEQYF.